This T cell receptor beta chain was recovered during a study of T cell responses to AZD1222 COVID-19 vaccine. Germline V CDR1 and CDR2: LNHDA, SQIVND (reference sequence). V lost 7 bases and J lost 1, with 10 bases in between. The CDR3 runs 13 residues. Clones were sequenced by immunoSEQ multiplex PCR, and TCRdb holds only the in-frame ones, with some missing. Here the sample spans 150,000 to 200,000 clones, 85% to 95% being singletons. The sample was peripheral blood, taken on day 0 of AZD1222 vaccination. V is TRBV19 and J is TRBJ1-1, with D tentatively TRBD1 (6 bases). This TCR came from an adult in good health. The CDR3 bases are TGTGCCAGTACCACACAGGGGAACACTGAAGCTTTCTTT. It codes for CASTTQGNTEAFF.